This TCR beta chain came from a study of T cell responses to AZD1222 COVID-19 vaccine. Study-level points and caveats: White British ancestry dominated among donors, who included more females, and clonal diversity was possibly underestimated. Nearly half of spike-specific TCRs reportedly target variant regions that are unmutated in the B.1.351 and B.1.1.7 variants.

Details on this clone: The antigen is undetermined.

The repertoire was sequenced with immunoSEQ multiplex PCR; TCRdb's copy has only in-frame clones and lacks some. The sample shows about 110,000 clones, around 90% of them seen only once. The V end was cut by 2 bases, the J end by 7 bases, with 15 bases between. Germline CDR1 reads SGHRS; CDR2 reads YFSETQ. The CDR3 runs 15 residues. The chain uses TRBV5-1 and TRBJ1-4; D gene unclear. The sequence was collected from an adult who received the AZD1222 COVID-19 vaccine. This specimen was peripheral blood, taken 28 days after the second AZD1222 dose. The DNA of the CDR3 is TGCGCCAGCAGCTTCGGGCAGGCTCAAACTGAAAAACTGTTTTTT. This encodes CASSFGQAQTEKLFF. The full variable domain, its missing parts supplied by reference TRBV5-1 and TRBJ1-4, is KAGVTQTPRYLIKTRGQQVTLSCSPISGHRSVSWYQQTPGQGLQFLFEYFSETQRNKGNFPGRFSGRQFSNSRSEMNVSTLELGDSALYLCASSFGQAQTEKLFFGSGTQLSVL.